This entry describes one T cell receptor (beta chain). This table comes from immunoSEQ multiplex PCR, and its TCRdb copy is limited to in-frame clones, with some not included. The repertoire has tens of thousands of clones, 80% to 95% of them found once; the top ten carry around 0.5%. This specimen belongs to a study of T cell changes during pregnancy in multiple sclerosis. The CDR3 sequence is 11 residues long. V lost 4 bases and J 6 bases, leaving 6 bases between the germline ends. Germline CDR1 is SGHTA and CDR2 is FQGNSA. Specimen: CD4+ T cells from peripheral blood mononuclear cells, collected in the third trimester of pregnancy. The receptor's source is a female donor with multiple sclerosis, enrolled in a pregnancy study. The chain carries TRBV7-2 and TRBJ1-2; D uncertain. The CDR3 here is CASSSGDGYTF. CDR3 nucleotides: TGTGCCAGCAGCTCCGGTGATGGCTACACCTTC.